These 5 T cell receptor beta chains came from one sample sequenced in a study of PD-1 blockade in classical Hodgkin lymphoma. All patients relapsed after autologous stem cell transplantation, and brentuximab vedotin exposure varied. The method was immunoSEQ multiplex PCR; TCRdb's version includes in-frame clones alone and lacks a portion of them. This sample yields fewer than 75,000 clones, of which 88% are seen a single time; roughly 5% belongs to the top ten. The specimen comprised peripheral blood mononuclear cells (PBMCs), sampled before the second cycle of nivolumab. The receptors come from a human donor with classical Hodgkin lymphoma.

The J gene is TRBJ1-1, the V gene TRBV19; possible D gene TRBD1, 5 bases. The V end was cut by 1 base, the J end by 6 bases, with 9 bases between. The CDR3 totals 13 residues. Germline V gives CDR1 LNHDA, CDR2 SQIVND (reference sequence). The CDR3 DNA is TGTGCCAGTAGTATAGTCCGGGGCTCTGAAGCTTTCTTT. Translated: CASSIVRGSEAFF.

This clone was counted only a few times. The gene calls are TRBV7-9 and TRBJ1-6, with TRBD1 matching over 9 bases. Germline V gene sequence: CDR1 SEHNR, CDR2 FQNEAQ (reference sequence). CDR3 length equals 15 residues. V was clipped by 2 bases and J by 9 bases; unmatched bases: 5. CDR3 sequence reads: CASSLTTGGASPLHF. In DNA, the CDR3 is TGTGCCAGCAGCTTAACTACAGGGGGCGCTTCACCCCTCCACTTT.

V is TRBV28 and J is TRBJ1-5; TRBD1 matches at 12 bases. Germline CDR1 MDHEN, CDR2 SYDVKM. Germline trimming cut 7 bases from V and 0 bases from J; bases unmatched to any gene: 13. CDR3 size: 19 residues. The CDR3 DNA reads as TGTGCCAGCAATCTCTGGGCGGGACAGGGGGCGGATAGCAATCAGCCCCAGCATTTT. The encoded protein is CASNLWAGQGADSNQPQHF.

The chain combines TRBV29-1 with TRBJ2-2; TRBD2 agrees at 8 bases. The CDR3 extends over 14 amino acids. Germline V lookup: CDR1 SQVTM, CDR2 ANQGSEA. The V segment lost 6 bases and the J segment 3 bases; nucleotides outside the gene matches: 6. This chain's CDR3 is CSVTPGLDTGELFF. CDR3 coding DNA: TGCAGCGTAACCCCGGGACTAGACACCGGGGAGCTGTTTTTT.

V usage is TRBV6-1 and J usage is TRBJ2-1; 9 nucleotides align to TRBD2. V lost 1 base to trimming and J lost 7 bases; unmatched junction nucleotides: 5. Germline V gene lookup returns CDR1 MNHNS and CDR2 SASEGT. This CDR3 has 15 residues. CDR3 DNA sequence: TGTGCCAGCAGTGAAGAAGGCGGGGGGGGGAATGAGCAGTTCTTC. Its protein is CASSEEGGGGNEQFF.